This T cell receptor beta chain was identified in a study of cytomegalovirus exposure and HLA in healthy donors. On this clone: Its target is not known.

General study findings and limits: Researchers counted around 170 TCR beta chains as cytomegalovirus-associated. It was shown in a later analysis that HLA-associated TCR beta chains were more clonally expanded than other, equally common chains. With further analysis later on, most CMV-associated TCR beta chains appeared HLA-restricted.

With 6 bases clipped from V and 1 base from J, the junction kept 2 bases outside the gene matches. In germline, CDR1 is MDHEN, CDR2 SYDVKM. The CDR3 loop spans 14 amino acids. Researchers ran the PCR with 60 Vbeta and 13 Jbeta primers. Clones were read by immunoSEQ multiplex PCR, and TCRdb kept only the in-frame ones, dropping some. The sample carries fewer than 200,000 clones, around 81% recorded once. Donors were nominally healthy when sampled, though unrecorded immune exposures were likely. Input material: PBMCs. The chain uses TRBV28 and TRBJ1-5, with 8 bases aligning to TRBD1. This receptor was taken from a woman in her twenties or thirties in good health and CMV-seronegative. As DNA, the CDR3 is TGTGCCAGCAGGCGGGACAGGAGCAATCAGCCCCAGCATTTT. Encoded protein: CASRRDRSNQPQHF.